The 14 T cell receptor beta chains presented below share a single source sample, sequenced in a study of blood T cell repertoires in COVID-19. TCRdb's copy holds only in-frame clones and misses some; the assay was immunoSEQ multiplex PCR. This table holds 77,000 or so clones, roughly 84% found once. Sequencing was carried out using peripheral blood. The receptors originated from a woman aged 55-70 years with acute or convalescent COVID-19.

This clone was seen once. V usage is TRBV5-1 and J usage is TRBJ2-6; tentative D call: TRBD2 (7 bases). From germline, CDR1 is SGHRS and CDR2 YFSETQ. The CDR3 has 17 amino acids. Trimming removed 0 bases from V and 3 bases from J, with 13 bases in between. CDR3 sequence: CASSLVRGASGANVLTF. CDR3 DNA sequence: TGCGCCAGCAGCTTGGTTCGGGGGGCAAGTGGGGCCAACGTCCTGACTTTC.

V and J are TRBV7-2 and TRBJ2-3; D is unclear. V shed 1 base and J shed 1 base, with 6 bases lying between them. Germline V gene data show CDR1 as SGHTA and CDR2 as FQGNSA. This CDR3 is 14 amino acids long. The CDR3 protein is CASSLVVGTDTQYF. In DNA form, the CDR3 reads TGTGCCAGCAGCTTAGTAGTTGGCACAGATACGCAGTATTTT.

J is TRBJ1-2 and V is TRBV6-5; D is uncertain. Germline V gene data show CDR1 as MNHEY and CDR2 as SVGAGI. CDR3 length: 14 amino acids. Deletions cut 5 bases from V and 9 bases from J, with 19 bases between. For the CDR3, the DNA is TGTGCCAGCAGTCCCTGGGAGAGGGATCTGAGCTACACCTTC. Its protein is CASSPWERDLSYTF.

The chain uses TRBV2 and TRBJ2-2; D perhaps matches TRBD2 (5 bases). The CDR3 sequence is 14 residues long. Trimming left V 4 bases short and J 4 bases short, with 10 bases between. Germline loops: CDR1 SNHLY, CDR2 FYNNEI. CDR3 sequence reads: CASSALAGTGELFF. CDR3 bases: TGTGCCAGCAGTGCCCTCGCGGGCACCGGGGAGCTGTTTTTT.

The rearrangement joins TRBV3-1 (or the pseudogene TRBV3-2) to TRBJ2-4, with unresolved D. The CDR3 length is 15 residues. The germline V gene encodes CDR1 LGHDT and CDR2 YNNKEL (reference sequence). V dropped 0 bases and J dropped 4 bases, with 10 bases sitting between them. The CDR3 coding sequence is TGTGCCAGCAGCCAAGAGTGGCAGTTTAAAAACATTCAGTACTTC. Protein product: CASSQEWQFKNIQYF.

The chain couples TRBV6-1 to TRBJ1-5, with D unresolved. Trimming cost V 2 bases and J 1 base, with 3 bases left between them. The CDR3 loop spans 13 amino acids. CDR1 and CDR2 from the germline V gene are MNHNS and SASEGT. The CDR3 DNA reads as TGTGCCAGCAGTGAACAGAGCAATCAGCCCCAGCATTTT. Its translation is CASSEQSNQPQHF.

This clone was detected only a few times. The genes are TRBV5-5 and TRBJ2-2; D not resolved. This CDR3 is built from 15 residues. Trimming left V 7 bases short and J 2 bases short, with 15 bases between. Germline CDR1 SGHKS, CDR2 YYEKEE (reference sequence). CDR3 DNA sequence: TGTGCCAGCCTAATCGCGCAGGTCAACACCGGGGAGCTGTTTTTT. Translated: CASLIAQVNTGELFF.

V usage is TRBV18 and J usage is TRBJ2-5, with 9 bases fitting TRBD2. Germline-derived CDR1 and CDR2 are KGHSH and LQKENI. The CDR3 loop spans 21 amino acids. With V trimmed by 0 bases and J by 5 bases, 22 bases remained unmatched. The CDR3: CASSPPITRGGAVFIWETQYF. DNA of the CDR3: TGTGCCAGCTCACCACCGATTACTCGCGGGGGGGCGGTTTTTATTTGGGAGACCCAGTACTTC.

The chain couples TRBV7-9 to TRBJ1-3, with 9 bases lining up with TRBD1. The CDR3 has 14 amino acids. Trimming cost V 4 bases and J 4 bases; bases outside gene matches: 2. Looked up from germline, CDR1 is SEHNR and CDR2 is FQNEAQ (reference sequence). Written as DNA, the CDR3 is TGTGCCAGCAGCTCGGACAGGGGCGGAAACACCATATATTTT. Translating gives CASSSDRGGNTIYF.

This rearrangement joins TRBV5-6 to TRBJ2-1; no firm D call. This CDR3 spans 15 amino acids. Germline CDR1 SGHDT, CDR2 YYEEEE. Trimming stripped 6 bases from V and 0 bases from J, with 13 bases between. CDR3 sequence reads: CASTAQASSYNEQFF. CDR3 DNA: TGTGCCAGCACCGCCCAGGCGAGCTCCTACAATGAGCAGTTCTTC. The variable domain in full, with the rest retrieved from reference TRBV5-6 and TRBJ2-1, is DAGVTQSPTHLIKTRGQQVTLRCSPKSGHDTVSWYQQALGQGPQFIFQYYEEEERQRGNFPDRFSGHQFPNYSSELNVNALLLGDSALYLCASTAQASSYNEQFFGPGTRLTVL.

The chain's CDR3 is CATLGQLNTEAFF. CDR3 DNA: TGTGCCACGCTTGGACAGTTAAACACTGAAGCTTTCTTT. This rearrangement joins TRBV6-5 to TRBJ1-1, with D possibly being TRBD1 (6 bases). The CDR3 totals 13 residues. The germline V gene has CDR1 MNHEY and CDR2 SVGAGI. Trimming left V 10 bases short and J 2 bases short, with 14 bases between.

The CDR3 loop is CSFLVADTQYF. As DNA, the CDR3 is TGCAGCTTCCTGGTAGCAGATACGCAGTATTTT. This sequence joins TRBV29-1 and TRBJ2-3; D is undetermined. CDR3 size: 11 residues. CDR1 is SQVTM, CDR2 ANQGSEA, per germline. Trimming removed 8 bases from V and 4 bases from J, with 10 bases in between.

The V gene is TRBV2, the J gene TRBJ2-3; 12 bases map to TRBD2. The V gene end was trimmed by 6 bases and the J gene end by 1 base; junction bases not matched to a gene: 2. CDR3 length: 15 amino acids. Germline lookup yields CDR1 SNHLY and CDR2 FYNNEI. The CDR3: CASRRTSGGTDTQYF. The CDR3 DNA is TGTGCCAGCAGGAGGACTAGCGGGGGCACAGATACGCAGTATTTT.

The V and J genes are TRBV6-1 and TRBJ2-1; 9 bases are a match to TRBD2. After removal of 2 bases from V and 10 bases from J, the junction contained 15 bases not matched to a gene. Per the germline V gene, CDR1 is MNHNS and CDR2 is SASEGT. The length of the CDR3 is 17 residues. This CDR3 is CASSELRLAGASREQFF. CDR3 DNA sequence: TGTGCCAGCAGTGAATTAAGGTTAGCGGGAGCTTCGAGGGAGCAGTTCTTC.